The clone carrying this TCR beta chain was observed many times. What it recognizes is unknown. Libraries from sorted cells used approximately 940,000 T cells (CD4+ or CD8+). Trimming left V 0 bases short and J 0 bases short, with 7 bases between. Germline V gene data show CDR1 as SGHRS and CDR2 as YFSETQ. This CDR3 has 15 residues. Each sequencing run yielded over 200 million TCR-beta sequences from 15-18 subjects. TCRdb called the 5' RACE reads again in MiXCR, with one record for every CDR3 protein. The sample holds roughly 44,000 distinct CDR3 sequences, roughly 6.3% seen once. The sample is drawn from a study of neurological immune-mediated disorders. Study-wide results and caveats: No expanded-clone CDR3 amino acid sequence recurred across subjects, suggesting private TCR-beta repertoires. HTLV-1-associated myelopathy showed the most TCR clonal expansion; multiple sclerosis the least, below healthy controls.

The sequence derives from a woman between 35 and 50 years old in good health. The chain has TRBV5-1 and TRBJ2-1; D remains ambiguous. Specimen: CD4+ T cells from blood. This CDR3 reads CASSLVLSSYNEQFF. CDR3 nucleotides: TGCGCCAGCAGCTTGGTACTCAGCTCCTACAATGAGCAGTTCTTC.